The present TCR beta chain was sequenced within a study of blood T cell repertoires in COVID-19. Across the whole study: Acute and convalescent COVID-19 specimens originated in the United States, Italy and Spain.

CDR1 is SGHRS, CDR2 YFSETQ, per germline. The ends were cut back, 1 base at V and 2 bases at J, with 14 bases in the middle. The CDR3 spans 16 residues. Profiled with immunoSEQ multiplex PCR; TCRdb holds only in-frame clones, not every one. Here the sample spans more than 200,000 clones, approximately 80% being singletons. The source material was peripheral blood. This receptor was identified in a woman older than 75 with acute or convalescent COVID-19. The gene calls are TRBV5-1 and TRBJ2-3; D possibly corresponds to TRBD2 (5 bases). CDR3 loop: CASSLYEGAATDTQYF. The CDR3 region has the DNA TGCGCCAGCAGCTTGTACGAGGGAGCCGCCACAGATACGCAGTATTTT. The whole variable domain, remainder taken from reference TRBV5-1 and TRBJ2-3, is KAGVTQTPRYLIKTRGQQVTLSCSPISGHRSVSWYQQTPGQGLQFLFEYFSETQRNKGNFPGRFSGRQFSNSRSEMNVSTLELGDSALYLCASSLYEGAATDTQYFGPGTRLTVL.